This T cell receptor beta chain was recorded in a study of T cell responses to AZD1222 COVID-19 vaccine. Here immunoSEQ multiplex PCR was the method, and the copy in TCRdb shows in-frame clones only, minus some. In the table there are approximately 74,000 clones, 80% to 90% of which are singletons. Losses at the gene ends were 4 bases for V and 4 bases for J; bases not matched to a gene: 10. The length of the CDR3 is 15 residues. Germline lookup yields CDR1 SGDLS and CDR2 YYNGEE. This sample comprised peripheral blood, obtained on day 0 of AZD1222 vaccination. The receptor's source is an adult in good health. The rearrangement links TRBV9 to TRBJ1-1, with 7 bases fitting TRBD1. DNA for the CDR3: TGTGCCAGCAGCCCCCGAGGACAGGCGCGCACTGAAGCTTTCTTT. It translates to CASSPRGQARTEAFF.